This T cell receptor beta chain was sequenced during a study of blood T cell repertoires in COVID-19. Study-wide background: COVID-19 samples, acute and convalescent, were from the United States, Italy and Spain. T cells, B-cell-depleted T cells, or PBMCs provided the cDNA or gDNA that served as material.

Clones were sequenced by immunoSEQ multiplex PCR, and TCRdb holds only the in-frame ones, with some missing. The table lists fewer than 70,000 clones, around four fifths of them singletons, with about 20% in the top ten. While infection was still active, Seattle patients were enrolled and then followed longitudinally. V dropped 2 bases and J dropped 5 bases, with 10 bases sitting between them. The germline CDR1 and CDR2 sequences are SGHNT and YYREEE (reference sequence). This CDR3 is built from 13 residues. The clonotype comes from a man aged 30 to 45 with COVID-19, enrolled during active disease. Sequenced: peripheral blood. The V and J genes are TRBV5-4 and TRBJ1-1; D is undetermined. The CDR3 reads CASSFPSGTEAFF. The CDR3 DNA follows: TGTGCCAGCAGCTTTCCTTCGGGGACTGAAGCTTTCTTT.